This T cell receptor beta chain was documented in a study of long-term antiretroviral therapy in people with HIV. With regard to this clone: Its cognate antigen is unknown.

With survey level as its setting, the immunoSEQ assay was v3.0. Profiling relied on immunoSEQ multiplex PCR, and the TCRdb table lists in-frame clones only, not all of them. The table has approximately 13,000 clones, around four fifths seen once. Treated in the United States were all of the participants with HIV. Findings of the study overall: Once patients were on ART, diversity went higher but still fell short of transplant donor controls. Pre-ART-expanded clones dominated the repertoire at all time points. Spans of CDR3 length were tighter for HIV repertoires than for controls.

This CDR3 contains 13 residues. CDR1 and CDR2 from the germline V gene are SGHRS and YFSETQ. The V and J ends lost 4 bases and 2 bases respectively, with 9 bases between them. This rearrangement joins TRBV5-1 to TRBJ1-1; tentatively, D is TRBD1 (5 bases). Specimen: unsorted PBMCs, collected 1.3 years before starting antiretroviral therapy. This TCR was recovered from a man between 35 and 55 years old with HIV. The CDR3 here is CASSPDTNTEAFF. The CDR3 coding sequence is TGCGCCAGCAGCCCGGACACAAACACTGAAGCTTTCTTT.